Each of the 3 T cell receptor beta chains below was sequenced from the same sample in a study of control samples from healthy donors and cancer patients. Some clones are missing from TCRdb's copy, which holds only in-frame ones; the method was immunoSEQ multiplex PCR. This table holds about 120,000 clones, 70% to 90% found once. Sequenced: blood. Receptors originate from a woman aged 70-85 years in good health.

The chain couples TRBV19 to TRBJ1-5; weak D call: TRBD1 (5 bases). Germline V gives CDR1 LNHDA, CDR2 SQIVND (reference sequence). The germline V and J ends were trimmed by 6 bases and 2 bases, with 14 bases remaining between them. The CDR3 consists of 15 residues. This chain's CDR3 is CASSRVPGGNQPQHF. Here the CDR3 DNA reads TGTGCCAGTAGCAGGGTCCCGGGGGGCAATCAGCCCCAGCATTTT.

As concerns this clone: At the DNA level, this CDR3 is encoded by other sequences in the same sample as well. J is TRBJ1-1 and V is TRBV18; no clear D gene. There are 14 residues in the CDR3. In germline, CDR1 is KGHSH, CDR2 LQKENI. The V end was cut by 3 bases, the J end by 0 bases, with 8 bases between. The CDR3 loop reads CASSPLGVNTEAFF. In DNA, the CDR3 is TGTGCCAGCTCACCGCTTGGGGTGAACACTGAAGCTTTCTTT.

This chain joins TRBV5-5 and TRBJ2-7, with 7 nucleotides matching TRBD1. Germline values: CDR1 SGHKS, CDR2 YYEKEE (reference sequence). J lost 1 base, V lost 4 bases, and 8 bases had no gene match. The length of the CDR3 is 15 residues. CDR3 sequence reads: CASSPLPGQSYEQYF. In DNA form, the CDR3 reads TGTGCCAGCAGCCCCCTTCCGGGACAGTCCTACGAGCAGTACTTC. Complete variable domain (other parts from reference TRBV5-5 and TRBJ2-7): DAGVTQSPTHLIKTRGQQVTLRCSPISGHKSVSWYQQVLGQGPQFIFQYYEKEERGRGNFPDRFSARQFPNYSSELNVNALLLGDSALYLCASSPLPGQSYEQYFGPGTRLTVT.